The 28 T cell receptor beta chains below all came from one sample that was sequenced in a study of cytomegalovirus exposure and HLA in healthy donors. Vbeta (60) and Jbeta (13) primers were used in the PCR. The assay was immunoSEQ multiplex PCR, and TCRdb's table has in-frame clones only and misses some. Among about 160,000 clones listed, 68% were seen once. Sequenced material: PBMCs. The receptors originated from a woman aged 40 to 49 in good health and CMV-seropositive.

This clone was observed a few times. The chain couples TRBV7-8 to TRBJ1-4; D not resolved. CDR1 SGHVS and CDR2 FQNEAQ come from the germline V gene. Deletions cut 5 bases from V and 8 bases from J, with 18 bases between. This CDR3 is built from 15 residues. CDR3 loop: CASSPNAERREKLFF. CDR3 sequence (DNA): TGTGCCAGCAGCCCCAACGCGGAGAGGCGCGAAAAACTGTTTTTT.

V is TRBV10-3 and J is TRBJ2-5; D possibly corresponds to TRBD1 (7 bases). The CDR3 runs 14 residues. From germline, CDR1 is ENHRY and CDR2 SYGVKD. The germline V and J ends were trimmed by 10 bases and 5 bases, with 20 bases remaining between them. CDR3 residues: CATKEGAQRETQYF. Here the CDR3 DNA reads TGTGCCACCAAGGAGGGGGCGCAAAGGGAGACCCAGTACTTC.

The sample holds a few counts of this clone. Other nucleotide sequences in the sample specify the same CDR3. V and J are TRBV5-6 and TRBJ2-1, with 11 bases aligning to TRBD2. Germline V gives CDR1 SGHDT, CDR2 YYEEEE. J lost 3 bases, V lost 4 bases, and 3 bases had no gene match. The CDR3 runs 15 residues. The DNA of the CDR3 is TGTGCCAGCAGCCTAGCGGGGGGTATCTACAATGAGCAGTTCTTC. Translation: CASSLAGGIYNEQFF.

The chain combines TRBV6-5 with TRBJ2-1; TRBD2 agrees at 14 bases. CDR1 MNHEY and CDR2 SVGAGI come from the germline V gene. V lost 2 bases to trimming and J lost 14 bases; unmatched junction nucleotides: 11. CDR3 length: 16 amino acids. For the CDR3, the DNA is TGTGCCAGCAGTTACCTACCGACTAGCGGGAGGGCCGGGGAGTTCTTC. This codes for CASSYLPTSGRAGEFF.

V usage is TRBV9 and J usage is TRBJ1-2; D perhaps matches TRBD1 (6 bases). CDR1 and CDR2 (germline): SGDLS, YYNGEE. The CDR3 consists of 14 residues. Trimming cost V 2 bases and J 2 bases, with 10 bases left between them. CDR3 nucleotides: TGTGCCAGCAGCGTCCAACAGGGCAACTATGGCTACACCTTC. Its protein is CASSVQQGNYGYTF.

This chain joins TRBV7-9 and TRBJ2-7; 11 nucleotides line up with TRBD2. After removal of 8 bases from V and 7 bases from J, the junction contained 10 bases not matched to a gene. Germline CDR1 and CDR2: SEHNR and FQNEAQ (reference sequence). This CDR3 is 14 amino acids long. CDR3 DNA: TGTGCCAGCGGACTAGCGGGTCGGGGTTGGGAGCAGTACTTC. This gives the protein CASGLAGRGWEQYF.

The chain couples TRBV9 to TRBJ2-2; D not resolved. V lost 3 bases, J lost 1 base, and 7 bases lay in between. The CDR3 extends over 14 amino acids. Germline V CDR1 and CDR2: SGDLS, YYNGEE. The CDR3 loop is CASSENRNTGELFF. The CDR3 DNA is TGTGCCAGCAGCGAGAACAGGAACACCGGGGAGCTGTTTTTT.

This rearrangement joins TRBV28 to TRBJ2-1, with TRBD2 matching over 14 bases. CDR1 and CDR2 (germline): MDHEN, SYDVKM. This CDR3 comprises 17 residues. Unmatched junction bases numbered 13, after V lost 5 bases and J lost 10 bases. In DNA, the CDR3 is TGTGCCAGCAGTCTTACCGGGGTGACTAGCGGGAGGGGCGAGCAGTTCTTC. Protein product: CASSLTGVTSGRGEQFF. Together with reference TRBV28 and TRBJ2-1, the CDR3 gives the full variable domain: DVKVTQSSRYLVKRTGEKVFLECVQDMDHENMFWYRQDPGLGLRLIYFSYDVKMKEKGDIPEGYSVSREKKERFSLILESASTNQTSMYLCASSLTGVTSGRGEQFFGPGTRLTVL.

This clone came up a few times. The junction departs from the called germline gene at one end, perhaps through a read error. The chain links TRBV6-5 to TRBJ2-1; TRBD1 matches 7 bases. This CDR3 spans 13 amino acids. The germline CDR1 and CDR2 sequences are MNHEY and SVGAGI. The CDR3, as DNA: TGTGCCAGCAGTAACTCACAGGGGAATGAGCAGTTCTTC. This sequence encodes CASSNSQGNEQFF.

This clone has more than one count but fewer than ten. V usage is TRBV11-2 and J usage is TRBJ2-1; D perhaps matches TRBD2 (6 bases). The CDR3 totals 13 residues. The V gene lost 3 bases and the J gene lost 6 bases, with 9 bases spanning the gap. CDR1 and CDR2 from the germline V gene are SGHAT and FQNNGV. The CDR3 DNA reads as TGTGCCAGCAGCTTTTCGGGACTCAATGAGCAGTTCTTC. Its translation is CASSFSGLNEQFF. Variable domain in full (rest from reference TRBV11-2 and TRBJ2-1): EAGVAQSPRYKIIEKRQSVAFWCNPISGHATLYWYQQILGQGPKLLIQFQNNGVVDDSQLPKDRFSAERLKGVDSTLKIQPAKLEDSAVYLCASSFSGLNEQFFGPGTRLTVL.

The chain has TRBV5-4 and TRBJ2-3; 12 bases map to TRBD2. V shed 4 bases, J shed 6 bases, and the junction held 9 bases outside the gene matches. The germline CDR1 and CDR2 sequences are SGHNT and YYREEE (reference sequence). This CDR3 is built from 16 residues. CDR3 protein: CASSTRTSGESDTQYF. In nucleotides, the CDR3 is TGTGCCAGCAGCACCCGGACTAGCGGGGAATCGGATACGCAGTATTTT.

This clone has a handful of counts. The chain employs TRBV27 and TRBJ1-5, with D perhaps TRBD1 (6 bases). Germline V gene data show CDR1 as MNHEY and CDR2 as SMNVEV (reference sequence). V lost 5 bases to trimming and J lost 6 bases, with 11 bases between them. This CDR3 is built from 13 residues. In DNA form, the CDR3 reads TGTGCCAGCAGTCCAAAAGGGGGTCAGCCCCAGCATTTT. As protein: CASSPKGGQPQHF.

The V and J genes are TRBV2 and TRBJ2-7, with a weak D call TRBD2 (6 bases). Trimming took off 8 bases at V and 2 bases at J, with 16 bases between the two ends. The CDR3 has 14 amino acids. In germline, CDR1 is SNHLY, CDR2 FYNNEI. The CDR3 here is CASGDLGGTYEQYF. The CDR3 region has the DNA TGTGCCAGCGGGGATCTCGGAGGGACCTACGAGCAGTACTTC.

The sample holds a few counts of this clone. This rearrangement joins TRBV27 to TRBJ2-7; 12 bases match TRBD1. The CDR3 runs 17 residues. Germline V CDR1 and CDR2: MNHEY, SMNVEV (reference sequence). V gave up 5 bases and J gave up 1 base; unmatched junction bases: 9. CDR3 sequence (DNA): TGTGCCAGCAGTGCGGGGACAGGGGGCTGGTTTTCCTACGAGCAGTACTTC. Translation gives CASSAGTGGWFSYEQYF.

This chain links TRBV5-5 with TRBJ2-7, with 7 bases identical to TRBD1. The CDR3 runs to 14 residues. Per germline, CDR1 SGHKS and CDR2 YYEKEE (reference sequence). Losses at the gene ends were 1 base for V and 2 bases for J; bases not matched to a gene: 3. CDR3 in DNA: TGTGCCAGCAGCTTGCCGGGACAGACCTACGAGCAGTACTTC. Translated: CASSLPGQTYEQYF.

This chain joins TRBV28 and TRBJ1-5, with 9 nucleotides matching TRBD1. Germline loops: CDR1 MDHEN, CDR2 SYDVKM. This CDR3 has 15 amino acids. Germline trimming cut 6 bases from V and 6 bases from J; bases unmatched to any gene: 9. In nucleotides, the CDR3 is TGTGCCAGCAGAATACAGGGGGCGCATGGTCAGCCCCAGCATTTT. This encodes CASRIQGAHGQPQHF.

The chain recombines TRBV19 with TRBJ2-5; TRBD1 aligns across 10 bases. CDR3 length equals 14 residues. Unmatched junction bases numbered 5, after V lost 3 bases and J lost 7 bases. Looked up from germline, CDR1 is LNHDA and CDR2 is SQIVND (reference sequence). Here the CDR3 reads CASSIDRGRGTQYF. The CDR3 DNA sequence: TGTGCCAGTAGTATCGACAGGGGGCGAGGGACCCAGTACTTC.

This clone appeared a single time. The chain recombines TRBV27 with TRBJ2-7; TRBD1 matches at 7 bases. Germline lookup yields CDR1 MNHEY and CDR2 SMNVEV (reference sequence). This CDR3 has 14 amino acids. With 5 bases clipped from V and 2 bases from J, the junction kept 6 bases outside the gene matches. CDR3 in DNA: TGTGCCAGCAGTACCTCCGGGACAGCCTACGAGCAGTACTTC. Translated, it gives CASSTSGTAYEQYF.

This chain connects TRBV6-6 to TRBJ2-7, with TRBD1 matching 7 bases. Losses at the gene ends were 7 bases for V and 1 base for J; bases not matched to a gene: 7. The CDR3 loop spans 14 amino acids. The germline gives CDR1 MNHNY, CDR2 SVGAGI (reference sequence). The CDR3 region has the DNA TGTGCCAGCATCGGCCGGGACAGATCCTACGAGCAGTACTTC. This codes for CASIGRDRSYEQYF.

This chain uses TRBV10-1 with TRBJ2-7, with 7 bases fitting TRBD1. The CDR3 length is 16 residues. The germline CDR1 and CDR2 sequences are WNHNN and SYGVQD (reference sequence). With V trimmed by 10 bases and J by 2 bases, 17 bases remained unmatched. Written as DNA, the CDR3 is TGCGCCACCCCGGGACAGCATTTTAAACAGACCTACGAGCAGTACTTC. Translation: CATPGQHFKQTYEQYF.

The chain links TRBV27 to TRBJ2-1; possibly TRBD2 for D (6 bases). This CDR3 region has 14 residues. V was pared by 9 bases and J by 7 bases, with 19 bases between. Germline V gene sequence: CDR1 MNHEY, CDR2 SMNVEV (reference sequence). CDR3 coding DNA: TGTGCCAGTAAGGGACTCCCGGGACTGAATGAGCAGTTCTTC. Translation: CASKGLPGLNEQFF.

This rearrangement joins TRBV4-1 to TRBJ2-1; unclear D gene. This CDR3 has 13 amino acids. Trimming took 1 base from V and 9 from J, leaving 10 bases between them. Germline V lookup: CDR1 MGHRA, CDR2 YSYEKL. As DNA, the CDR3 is TGCGCCAGCAGCCAAGTGGCCGGGTGTGAGCAGTTCTTC. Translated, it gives CASSQVAGCEQFF.

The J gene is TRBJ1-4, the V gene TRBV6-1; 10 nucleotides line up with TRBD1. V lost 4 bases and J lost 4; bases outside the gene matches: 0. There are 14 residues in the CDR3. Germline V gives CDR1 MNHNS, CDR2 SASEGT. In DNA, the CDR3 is TGTGCCAGCAGTGGGACAGGGGGTAATGAAAAACTGTTTTTT. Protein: CASSGTGGNEKLFF.

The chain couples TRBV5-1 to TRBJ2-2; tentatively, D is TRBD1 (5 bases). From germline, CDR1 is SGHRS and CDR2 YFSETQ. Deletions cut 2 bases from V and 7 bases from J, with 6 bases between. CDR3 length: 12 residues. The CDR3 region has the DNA TGCGCCAGCAGCTTCAGGGACGGGGAGCTGTTTTTT. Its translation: CASSFRDGELFF.

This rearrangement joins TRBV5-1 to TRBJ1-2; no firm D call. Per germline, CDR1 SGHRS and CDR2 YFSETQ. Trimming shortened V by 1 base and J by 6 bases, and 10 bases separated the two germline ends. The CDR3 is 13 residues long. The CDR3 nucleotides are TGCGCCAGCAGCTTGACGGGAATGGATGGCTACACCTTC. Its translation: CASSLTGMDGYTF.

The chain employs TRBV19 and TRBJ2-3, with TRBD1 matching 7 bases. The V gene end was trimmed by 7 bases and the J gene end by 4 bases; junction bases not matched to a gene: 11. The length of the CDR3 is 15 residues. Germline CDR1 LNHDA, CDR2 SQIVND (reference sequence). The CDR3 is CASTPTGDSADTQYF. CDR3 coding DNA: TGTGCCAGTACCCCAACAGGGGATAGCGCAGATACGCAGTATTTT.

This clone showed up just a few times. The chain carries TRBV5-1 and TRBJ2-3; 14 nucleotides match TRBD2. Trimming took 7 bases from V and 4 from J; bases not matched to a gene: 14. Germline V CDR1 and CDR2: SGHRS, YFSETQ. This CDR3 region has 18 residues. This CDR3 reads CASFNPGLAGAGSDTQYF. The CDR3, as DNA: TGCGCCAGCTTCAACCCGGGACTAGCGGGAGCGGGGTCAGATACGCAGTATTTT.

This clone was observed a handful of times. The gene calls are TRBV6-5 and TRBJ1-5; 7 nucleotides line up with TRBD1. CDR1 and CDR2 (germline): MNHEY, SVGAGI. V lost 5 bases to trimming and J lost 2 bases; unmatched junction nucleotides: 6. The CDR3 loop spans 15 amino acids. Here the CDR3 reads CASSNTGEGNQPQHF. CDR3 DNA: TGTGCCAGCAGTAACACAGGGGAGGGCAATCAGCCCCAGCATTTT.